These T cell receptor beta chains were read from a single sample in a study of blood T cell repertoires in COVID-19. The table came from immunoSEQ multiplex PCR; TCRdb's copy has only in-frame clones and leaves some out. The profile shows tens of thousands of clones, more than 85% of them singletons. Sequences were obtained from peripheral blood. The receptors stem from a human donor with active COVID-19. The donor label of this sample is uncertain. Both conserved end residues are part of each CDR3. Fields, in order: V gene, clone size, J gene, D gene, CDR3 DNA, CDR3 protein. The D gene is left open where the match is weak. Clone sizes are given selectively: once, few, many, or a class where the clone is expanded.

TRBV5-6	NA	TRBJ1-1	NA	TGTGCCAGCAGTAAATCGAGACAGATGAACACTGAAGCTTTCTTT	CASSKSRQMNTEAFF
TRBV19	NA	TRBJ2-1	NA	TGTGCCAGTAGTATAGAGGGCAGGATCTCCTACAATGAGCAGTTCTTC	CASSIEGRISYNEQFF
TRBV4-2	NA	TRBJ2-5	TRBD2	TGTGCCAGCAGCCAAGATTACGGGCTAGCGGGGGGGCGTCAAGAGACCCAGTACTTC	CASSQDYGLAGGRQETQYF
TRBV5-4	NA	TRBJ1-1	NA	TGTGCCAGCAGCTTCCCACTAAGGGGAGGGGGAAGGAACACTGAAGCTTTCTTT	CASSFPLRGGGRNTEAFF
TRBV6-6	few	TRBJ1-4	TRBD1	TGTGCCAGCAGACTGACAGGGGGGGATGAAAAACTGTTTTTT	CASRLTGGDEKLFF
TRBV5-1	NA	TRBJ1-2	NA	TGCGCCAGCAGCTCAGGACAGCTACCGTTAAATAACTATGGCTACACCTTC	CASSSGQLPLNNYGYTF
TRBV2	few	TRBJ1-2	NA	TGTGCCAGCAGTGAAAGCCCCAGGGGAGCTAACTATGGCTACACCTTC	CASSESPRGANYGYTF
TRBV2	NA	TRBJ2-3	NA	TGTGCCAGCAGCGAACAGGGAATCACAGATACGCAGTATTTT	CASSEQGITDTQYF
TRBV3-1/TRBV3-2	NA	TRBJ2-3	TRBD2	TGTGCCAGCAGCCCAATCGCCGGGGCTAGCGGGGAGCAGTATTTT	CASSPIAGASGEQYF
TRBV28	NA	TRBJ2-7	NA	TGTGCCACCTCAGGACAGAACTCCTACGAGCAGTACTTC	CATSGQNSYEQYF
TRBV27	NA	TRBJ2-7	TRBD1	TGTGCCAGCAGACCCAACCGCCGGGACAGGGGACCCTACGAGCAGTACTTC	CASRPNRRDRGPYEQYF
TRBV7-8	NA	TRBJ2-1	NA	TGTGCCAGCAGCTTATATGGAGGGGTCAACAATGAGCAGTTCTTC	CASSLYGGVNNEQFF
TRBV12-3/TRBV12-4	NA	TRBJ1-3	NA	TGTGCCAGCAGTTTCTCAAACACCATATATTTT	CASSFSNTIYF